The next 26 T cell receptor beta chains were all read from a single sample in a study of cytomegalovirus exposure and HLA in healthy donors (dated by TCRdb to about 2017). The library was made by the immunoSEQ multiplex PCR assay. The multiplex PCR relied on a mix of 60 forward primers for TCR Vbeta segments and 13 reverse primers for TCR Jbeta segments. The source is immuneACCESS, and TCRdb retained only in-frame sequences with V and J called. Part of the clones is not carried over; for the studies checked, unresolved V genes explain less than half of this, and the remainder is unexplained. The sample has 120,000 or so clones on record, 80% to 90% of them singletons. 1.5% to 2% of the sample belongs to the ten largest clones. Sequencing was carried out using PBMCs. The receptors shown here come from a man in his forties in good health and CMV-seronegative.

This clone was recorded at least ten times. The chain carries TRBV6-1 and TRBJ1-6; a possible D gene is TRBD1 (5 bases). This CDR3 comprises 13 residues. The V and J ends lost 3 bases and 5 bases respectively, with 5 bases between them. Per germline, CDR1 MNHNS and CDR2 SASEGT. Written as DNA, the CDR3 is TGTGCCAGCAGTGACAGGGATAATTCACCCCTCCACTTT. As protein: CASSDRDNSPLHF.

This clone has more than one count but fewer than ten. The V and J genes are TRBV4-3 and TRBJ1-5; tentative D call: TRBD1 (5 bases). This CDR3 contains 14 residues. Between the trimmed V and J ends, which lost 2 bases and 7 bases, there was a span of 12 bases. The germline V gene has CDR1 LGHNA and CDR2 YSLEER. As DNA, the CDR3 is TGCGCCAGCAGCCAACATAGGGGCGAGCAGCCCCAGCATTTT. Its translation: CASSQHRGEQPQHF.

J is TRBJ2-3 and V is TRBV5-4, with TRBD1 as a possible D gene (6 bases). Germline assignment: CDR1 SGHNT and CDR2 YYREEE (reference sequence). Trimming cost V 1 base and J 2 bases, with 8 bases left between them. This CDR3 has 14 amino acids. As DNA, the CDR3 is TGTGCCAGCAGCTTGACAGGGTCCACAGATACGCAGTATTTT. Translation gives CASSLTGSTDTQYF.

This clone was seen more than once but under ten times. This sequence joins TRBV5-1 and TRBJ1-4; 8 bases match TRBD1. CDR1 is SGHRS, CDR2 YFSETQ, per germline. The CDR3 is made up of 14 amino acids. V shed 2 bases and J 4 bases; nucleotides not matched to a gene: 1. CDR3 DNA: TGCGCCAGCAGCTTCGGACAGGGTAATGAAAAACTGTTTTTT. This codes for CASSFGQGNEKLFF.

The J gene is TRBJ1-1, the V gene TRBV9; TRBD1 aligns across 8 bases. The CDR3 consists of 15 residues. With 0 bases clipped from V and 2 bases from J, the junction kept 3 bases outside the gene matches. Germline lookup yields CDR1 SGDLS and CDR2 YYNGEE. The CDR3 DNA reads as TGTGCCAGCAGCGTAGACGACAGGGGCAACACTGAAGCTTTCTTT. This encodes CASSVDDRGNTEAFF.

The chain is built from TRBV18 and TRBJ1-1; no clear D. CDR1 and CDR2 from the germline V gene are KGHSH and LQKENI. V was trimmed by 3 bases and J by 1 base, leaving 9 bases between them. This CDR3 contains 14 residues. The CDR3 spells CASSPPPGNTEAFF. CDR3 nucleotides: TGTGCCAGCTCACCCCCGCCGGGGAACACTGAAGCTTTCTTT. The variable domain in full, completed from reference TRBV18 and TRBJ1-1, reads NAGVMQNPRHLVRRRGQEARLRCSPMKGHSHVYWYRQLPEEGLKFMVYLQKENIIDESGMPKERFSAEFPKEGPSILRIQQVVRGDSAAYFCASSPPPGNTEAFFGQGTRLTVV.

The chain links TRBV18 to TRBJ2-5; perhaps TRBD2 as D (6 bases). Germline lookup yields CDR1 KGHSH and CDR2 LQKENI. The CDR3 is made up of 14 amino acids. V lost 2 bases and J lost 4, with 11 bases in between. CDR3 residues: CASSPEGLRETQYF. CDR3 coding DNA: TGTGCCAGCTCACCAGAGGGACTCCGAGAGACCCAGTACTTC.

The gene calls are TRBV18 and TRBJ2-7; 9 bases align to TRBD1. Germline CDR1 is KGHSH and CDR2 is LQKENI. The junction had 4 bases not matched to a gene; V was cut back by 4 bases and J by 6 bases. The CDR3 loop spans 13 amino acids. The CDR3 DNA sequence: TGTGCCAGCTCACTTGACAGGGGGAGCGAGCAGTACTTC. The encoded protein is CASSLDRGSEQYF.

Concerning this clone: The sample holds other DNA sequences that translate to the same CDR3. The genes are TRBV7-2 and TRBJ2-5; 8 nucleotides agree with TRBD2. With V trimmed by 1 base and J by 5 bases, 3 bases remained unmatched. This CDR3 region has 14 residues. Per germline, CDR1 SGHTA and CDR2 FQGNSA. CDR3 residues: CASSLGGLGETQYF. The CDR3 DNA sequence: TGTGCCAGCAGCTTAGGGGGACTAGGTGAGACCCAGTACTTC.

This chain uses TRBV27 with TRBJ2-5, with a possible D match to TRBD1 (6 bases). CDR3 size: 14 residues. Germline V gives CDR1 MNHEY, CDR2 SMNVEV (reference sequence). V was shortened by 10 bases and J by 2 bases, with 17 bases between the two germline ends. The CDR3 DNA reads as TGTGCCACCAGCCCACAGGGAAGACAAGAGACCCAGTACTTC. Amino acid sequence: CATSPQGRQETQYF.

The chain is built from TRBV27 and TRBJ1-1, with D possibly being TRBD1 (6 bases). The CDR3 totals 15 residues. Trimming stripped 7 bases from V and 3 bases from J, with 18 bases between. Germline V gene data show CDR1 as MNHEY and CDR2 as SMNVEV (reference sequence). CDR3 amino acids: CASISESRGYTEAFF. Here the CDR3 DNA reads TGTGCCAGCATATCAGAATCCAGGGGTTACACTGAAGCTTTCTTT.

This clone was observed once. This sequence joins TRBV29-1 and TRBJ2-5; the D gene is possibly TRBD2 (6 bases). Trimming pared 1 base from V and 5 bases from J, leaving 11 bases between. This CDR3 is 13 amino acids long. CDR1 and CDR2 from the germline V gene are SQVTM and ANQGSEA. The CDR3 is CSVEASAGETQYF. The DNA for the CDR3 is TGCAGCGTTGAAGCTAGCGCGGGGGAGACCCAGTACTTC.

The chain's CDR3 is CASSVANSLNTEAFF. Here the CDR3 DNA reads TGTGCCAGCAGCGTAGCTAACTCCCTGAACACTGAAGCTTTCTTT. This chain uses TRBV9 with TRBJ1-1; D is unresolved. Germline CDR1 and CDR2: SGDLS and YYNGEE. V lost 0 bases and J 0 bases, leaving 9 bases between the germline ends. The CDR3 sequence is 15 residues long.

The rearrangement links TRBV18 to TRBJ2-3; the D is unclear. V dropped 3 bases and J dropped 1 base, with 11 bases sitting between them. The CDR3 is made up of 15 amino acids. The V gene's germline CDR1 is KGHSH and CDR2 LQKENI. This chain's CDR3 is CASSPGGPGTDTQYF. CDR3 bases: TGTGCCAGCTCACCGGGTGGGCCGGGCACAGATACGCAGTATTTT.

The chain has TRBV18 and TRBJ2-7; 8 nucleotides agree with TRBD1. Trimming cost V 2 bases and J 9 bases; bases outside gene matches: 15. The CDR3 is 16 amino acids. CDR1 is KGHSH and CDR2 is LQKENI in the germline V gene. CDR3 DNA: TGTGCCAGCTCACCAGAAAGGGGCAGGGGGCTTCTCAGGCAGTACTTC. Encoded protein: CASSPERGRGLLRQYF.

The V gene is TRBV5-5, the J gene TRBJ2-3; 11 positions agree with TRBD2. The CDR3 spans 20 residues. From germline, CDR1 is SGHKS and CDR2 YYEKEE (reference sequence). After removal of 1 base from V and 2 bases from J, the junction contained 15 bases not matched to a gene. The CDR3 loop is CASSLSRGLAGGTITDTQYF. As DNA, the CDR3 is TGTGCCAGCAGCTTGAGTAGAGGACTAGCGGGTGGAACTATCACAGATACGCAGTATTTT.

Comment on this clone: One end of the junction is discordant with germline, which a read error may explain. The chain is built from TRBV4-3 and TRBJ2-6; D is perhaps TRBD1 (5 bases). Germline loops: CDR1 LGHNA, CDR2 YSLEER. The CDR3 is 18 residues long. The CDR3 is CASSQVYGGASGANGLTF. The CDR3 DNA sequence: TGCGCCAGCAGCCAAGTGTACGGCGGTGCCTCTGGGGCCAACGGCCTGACTTTC.

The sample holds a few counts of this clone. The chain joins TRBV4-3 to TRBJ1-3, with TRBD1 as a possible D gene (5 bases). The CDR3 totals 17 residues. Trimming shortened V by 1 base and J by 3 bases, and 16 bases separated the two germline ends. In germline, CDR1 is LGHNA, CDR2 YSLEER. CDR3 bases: TGCGCCAGCAGCCAAGTGGAGGGGCTCTTTATTGGAAACACCATATATTTT. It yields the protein CASSQVEGLFIGNTIYF.

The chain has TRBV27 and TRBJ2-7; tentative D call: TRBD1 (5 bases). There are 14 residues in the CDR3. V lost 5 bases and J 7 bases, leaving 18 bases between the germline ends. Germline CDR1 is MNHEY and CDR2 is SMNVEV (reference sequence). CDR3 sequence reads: CASSGRTYPREQYF. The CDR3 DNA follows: TGTGCCAGCAGTGGAAGGACATACCCTAGGGAGCAGTACTTC.

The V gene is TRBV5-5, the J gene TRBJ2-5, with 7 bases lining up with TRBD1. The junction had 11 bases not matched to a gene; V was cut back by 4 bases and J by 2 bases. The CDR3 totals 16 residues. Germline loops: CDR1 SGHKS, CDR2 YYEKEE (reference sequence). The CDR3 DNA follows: TGTGCCAGCAGCCCGGGACAGACGCCACTACAAGAGACCCAGTACTTC. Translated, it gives CASSPGQTPLQETQYF. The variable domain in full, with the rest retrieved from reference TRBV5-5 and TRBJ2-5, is DAGVTQSPTHLIKTRGQQVTLRCSPISGHKSVSWYQQVLGQGPQFIFQYYEKEERGRGNFPDRFSARQFPNYSSELNVNALLLGDSALYLCASSPGQTPLQETQYFGPGTRLLVL.

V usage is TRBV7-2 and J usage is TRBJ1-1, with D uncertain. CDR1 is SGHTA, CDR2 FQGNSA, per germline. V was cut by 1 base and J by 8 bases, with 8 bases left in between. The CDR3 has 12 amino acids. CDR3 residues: CASSLVTTEAFF. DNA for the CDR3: TGTGCCAGCAGCTTAGTTACAACAGAAGCTTTCTTT.

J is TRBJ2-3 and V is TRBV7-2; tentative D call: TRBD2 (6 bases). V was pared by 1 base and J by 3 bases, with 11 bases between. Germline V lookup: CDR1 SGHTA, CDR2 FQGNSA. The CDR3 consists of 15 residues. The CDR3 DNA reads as TGTGCCAGCAGCTTAGTGATTAGCGGTACAGATACGCAGTATTTT. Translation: CASSLVISGTDTQYF.

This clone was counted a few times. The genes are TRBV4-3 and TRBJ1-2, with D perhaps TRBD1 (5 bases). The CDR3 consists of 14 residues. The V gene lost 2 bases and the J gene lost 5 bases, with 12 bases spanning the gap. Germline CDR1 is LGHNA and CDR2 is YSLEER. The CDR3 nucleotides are TGCGCCAGCAGCCAACCGGGGGGGGTGTATGGCTACACCTTC. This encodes CASSQPGGVYGYTF.

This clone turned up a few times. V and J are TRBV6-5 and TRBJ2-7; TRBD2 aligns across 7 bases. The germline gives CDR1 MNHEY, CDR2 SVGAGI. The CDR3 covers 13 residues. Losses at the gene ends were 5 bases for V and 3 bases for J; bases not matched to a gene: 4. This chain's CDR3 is CASSDGGGYEQYF. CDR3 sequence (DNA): TGTGCCAGCAGTGATGGGGGGGGCTACGAGCAGTACTTC.

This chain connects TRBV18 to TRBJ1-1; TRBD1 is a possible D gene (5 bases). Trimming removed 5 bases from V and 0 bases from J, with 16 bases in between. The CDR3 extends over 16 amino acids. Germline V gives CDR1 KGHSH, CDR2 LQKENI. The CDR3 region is CASSDGRGGMNTEAFF. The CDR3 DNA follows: TGTGCCAGCTCAGACGGGCGGGGCGGGATGAACACTGAAGCTTTCTTT.

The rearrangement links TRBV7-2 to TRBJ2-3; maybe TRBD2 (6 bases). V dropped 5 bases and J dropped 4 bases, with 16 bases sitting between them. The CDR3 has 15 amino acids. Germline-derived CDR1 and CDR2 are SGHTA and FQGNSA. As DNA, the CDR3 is TGTGCCAGCAGCAGAGGGGCTAGCGTTCCAGATACGCAGTATTTT. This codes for CASSRGASVPDTQYF.